The 7 T cell receptor beta chains below were found in one sample sequenced in a study of blood T cell repertoires in COVID-19. Assay used: immunoSEQ multiplex PCR; TCRdb lists only in-frame clones, some missing. The sample holds under 100,000 clones, about four fifths seen once. The specimen sequenced was peripheral blood. All receptors come from a woman aged 60-75 years with acute or convalescent COVID-19.

V usage is TRBV11-3 and J usage is TRBJ2-5; a weak D match, TRBD1 (6 bases). Trimming pared 4 bases from V and 2 bases from J, leaving 11 bases between. Germline lookup yields CDR1 SGHNT and CDR2 YENEEA. The CDR3 sequence is 14 residues long. The CDR3 here is CASSSDSIQETQYF. The CDR3 nucleotides read TGTGCCAGCAGCTCGGACAGTATACAAGAGACCCAGTACTTC. The complete variable domain, with remaining parts taken from reference TRBV11-3 and TRBJ2-5, reads EAGVVQSPRYKIIEKKQPVAFWCNPISGHNTLYWYLQNLGQGPELLIRYENEEAVDDSQLPKDRFSAERLKGVDSTLKIQPAELGDSAVYLCASSSDSIQETQYFGPGTRLLVL.

The genes are TRBV5-4 and TRBJ1-3, with 9 bases identical to TRBD1. Germline-derived CDR1 and CDR2 are SGHNT and YYREEE (reference sequence). V was clipped by 4 bases and J by 0 bases; unmatched bases: 5. The CDR3 is 16 residues long. The CDR3 DNA follows: TGTGCCAGCAGCGGCAAACAGGGGGCCTCTGGAAACACCATATATTTT. It yields the protein CASSGKQGASGNTIYF.

The J gene is TRBJ2-3, the V gene TRBV30; 14 positions match TRBD2. The CDR3 is 16 amino acids. Germline assignment: CDR1 GTSNPN and CDR2 SVGIG (reference sequence). Losses at the gene ends were 4 bases for V and 4 bases for J; bases not matched to a gene: 7. CDR3 nucleotide sequence: TGTGCCTGGAACACGGGACTAGCGGGGGCAGCAGATACGCAGTATTTT. The encoded protein is CAWNTGLAGAADTQYF. The full variable domain, with the rest looked up from reference TRBV30 and TRBJ2-3, is SQTIHQWPATLVQPVGSPLSLECTVEGTSNPNLYWYRQAAGRGLQLLFYSVGIGQISSEVPQNLSASRPQDRQFILSSKKLLLSDSGFYLCAWNTGLAGAADTQYFGPGTRLTVL.

This clone was seen just once. The genes are TRBV30 and TRBJ2-2, with D perhaps matching TRBD1 (6 bases). V was clipped by 3 bases and J by 5 bases, with 13 bases between them. Germline CDR1 is GTSNPN and CDR2 is SVGIG (reference sequence). The CDR3 spans 14 residues. In nucleotides, the CDR3 is TGTGCCTGGAGACCACCCGACAGGACCGGGGAGCTGTTTTTT. This translates into CAWRPPDRTGELFF.

The V and J genes are TRBV10-3 and TRBJ1-3; 8 bases fit TRBD1. V was pared by 0 bases and J by 7 bases, with 5 bases of the junction left unmatched. Germline V gene lookup returns CDR1 ENHRY and CDR2 SYGVKD. The CDR3 sequence is 15 residues long. In DNA, the CDR3 is TGTGCCATCAGTGAGTCGGCAGGGGGCCGGAACACCATATATTTT. It encodes CAISESAGGRNTIYF.

This clone was seen a handful of times. The chain recombines TRBV25-1 with TRBJ2-1; 8 positions match TRBD2. This CDR3 has 15 residues. Germline loops: CDR1 MGHDK, CDR2 SYGVNS. V shed 3 bases and J 7 bases; nucleotides not matched to a gene: 8. The CDR3 protein is CASSDGGGYFNEQFF. CDR3 coding DNA: TGTGCCAGCAGTGACGGGGGGGGCTACTTTAATGAGCAGTTCTTC.

V usage is TRBV6-2 or TRBV6-3 and J usage is TRBJ2-6; perhaps TRBD2 as D (5 bases). CDR1 is MNHEY, CDR2 SVGEGT, per germline. The germline V and J ends were trimmed by 2 bases and 6 bases, with 11 bases remaining between them. This CDR3 is built from 15 residues. This CDR3 reads CASSYTPGTANVLTF. In DNA form, the CDR3 reads TGTGCCAGCAGTTACACTCCGGGAACGGCCAACGTCCTGACTTTC.